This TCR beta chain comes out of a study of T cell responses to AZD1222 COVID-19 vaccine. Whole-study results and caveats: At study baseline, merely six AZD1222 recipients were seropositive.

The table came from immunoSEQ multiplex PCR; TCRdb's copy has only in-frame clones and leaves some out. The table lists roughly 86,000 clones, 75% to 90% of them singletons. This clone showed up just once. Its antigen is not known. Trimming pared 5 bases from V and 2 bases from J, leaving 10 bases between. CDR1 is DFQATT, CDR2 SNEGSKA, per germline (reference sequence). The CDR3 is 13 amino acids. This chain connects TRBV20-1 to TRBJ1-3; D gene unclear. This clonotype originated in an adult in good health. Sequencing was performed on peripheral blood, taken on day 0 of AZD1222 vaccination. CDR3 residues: CSAGEGTGNTIYF. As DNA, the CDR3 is TGCAGTGCTGGTGAGGGCACTGGAAACACCATATATTTT.